A selection of T cell receptor beta chains follows, all from one sample in a study of T-cell memory formation after mild COVID-19. Via MiXCR, TCRdb re-called the 5' RACE reads, giving one row per CDR3 protein. Among some 130,000 distinct CDR3 sequences listed, roughly 6% were seen once. Sequencing was done on a sample of PBMCs or a T cell subset sorted from them (not recorded which). The receptors here all came from an adult woman who had mild COVID-19 (a few samples of this study predate the infection). Cell type and time point are not known. The conserved cysteine and the conserved F or W are not part of the CDR3 here.

CDR3 protein: ASSELPGEVNQPQH
V gene: TRBV6-1

CDR3 protein: ASSYPRRRGPPPVDSNQPQH
V gene: TRBV5-1

CDR3 protein: ASSASGGFYNEQF
V gene: TRBV6-1

CDR3 protein: ASSLSQETQY
V gene: TRBV5-1

CDR3 protein: ASSSDMFTDTQY
V gene: TRBV5-6

CDR3 protein: ASRDRFKGEQF
V gene: TRBV6-5

CDR3 protein: ASSPAGNQPQH
V gene: TRBV12-3/TRBV12-4

CDR3 protein: ASSRGGRNTEAF
V gene: TRBV12-3/TRBV12-4

CDR3 protein: ASSGDRAGYTEAF
V gene: TRBV5-1

CDR3 protein: ASSSLRPGLAGDTDTQY
V gene: TRBV5-6

CDR3 protein: ASSERASGDPAFIANYNEQF
V gene: TRBV6-4

CDR3 protein: ASSQDFRGPGGNQPQH
V gene: TRBV4-1

CDR3 protein: ASSYSIPGTGARDTQY
V gene: TRBV6-5

CDR3 protein: SVVQGGSYEQY
V gene: TRBV29-1

CDR3 protein: ASSQEAGSNQPQH
V gene: TRBV4-3

CDR3 protein: ASGLVGGQVNTEAF
V gene: TRBV12-5

CDR3 protein: ASSQAGLSEQY
V gene: TRBV3-1

CDR3 protein: ASSLDSGARQETQY
V gene: TRBV5-1

CDR3 protein: ASSFPGQGSDTGELF
V gene: TRBV19

CDR3 protein: ASSLGIQPQH
V gene: TRBV7-9

CDR3 protein: ASSPPNNYGYT
V gene: TRBV7-2

CDR3 protein: ASSPKVRDSSYEQY
V gene: TRBV11-2

CDR3 protein: ASSHLLVREQY
V gene: TRBV3-1